The 27 T cell receptor beta chains presented below share a single source sample, sequenced in a study of control samples from healthy donors and cancer patients. Method: immunoSEQ multiplex PCR; TCRdb's copy keeps in-frame clones and lacks some. The sample yields about 180,000 clones, around 90% seen once. The sequencing sample was made of blood. These receptors originate from a woman in her thirties or forties in good health.

This chain connects TRBV19 to TRBJ1-1; D gene ambiguous. Germline V lookup: CDR1 LNHDA, CDR2 SQIVND (reference sequence). The V gene lost 9 bases and the J gene lost 1 base, with 9 bases spanning the gap. CDR3 length equals 12 residues. Here the CDR3 reads CASKTRNTEAFF. The CDR3 DNA is TGTGCCAGCAAGACCAGGAACACTGAAGCTTTCTTT. The variable domain in full, completed from reference TRBV19 and TRBJ1-1, reads DGGITQSPKYLFRKEGQNVTLSCEQNLNHDAMYWYRQDPGQGLRLIYYSQIVNDFQKGDIAEGYSVSREKKESFPLTVTSAQKNPTAFYLCASKTRNTEAFFGQGTRLTVV.

This rearrangement joins TRBV5-4 to TRBJ1-4; D ambiguous. The V end was cut by 4 bases, the J end by 6 bases, with 16 bases between. CDR1 is SGHNT and CDR2 is YYREEE in the germline V gene (reference sequence). The CDR3 runs to 15 residues. CDR3 amino acids: CASSLEGGEDEKLFF. CDR3 in DNA: TGTGCCAGCAGCCTAGAGGGTGGGGAAGATGAAAAACTGTTTTTT.

The chain joins TRBV2 to TRBJ2-1; TRBD1 matches at 7 bases. J gave up 6 bases and V 8 bases, and 7 bases lay outside the gene matches. Germline loops: CDR1 SNHLY, CDR2 FYNNEI. The CDR3 consists of 13 residues. CDR3 nucleotides: TGTGCCAGCTCGACAGGGAGAGGCAATGAGCAGTTCTTC. Translated, it gives CASSTGRGNEQFF.

J is TRBJ1-5 and V is TRBV19; D not resolved. The CDR3 length is 15 residues. The V end was cut by 3 bases, the J end by 2 bases, with 11 bases between. CDR1 LNHDA and CDR2 SQIVND come from the germline V gene (reference sequence). CDR3 sequence reads: CASSMGGFGNQPQHF. The CDR3 DNA reads TGTGCCAGTAGTATGGGAGGGTTCGGCAATCAGCCCCAGCATTTT.

The chain links TRBV5-1 to TRBJ1-2; TRBD1 aligns across 11 bases. CDR3 size: 12 residues. Losses at the gene ends were 4 bases for V and 14 bases for J; bases not matched to a gene: 7. Germline loops: CDR1 SGHRS, CDR2 YFSETQ. For the CDR3, the DNA is TGCGCCAGCAGCCCCGGACAGGGGGCGCGTACCTTC. Protein sequence: CASSPGQGARTF.

The V and J genes are TRBV6-5 and TRBJ2-4; no firm D call. Judging by the DNA end, TRBJ2-5 fits better; the J call may be wrong. This CDR3 has 11 residues. Germline CDR1 and CDR2: MNHEY and SVGAGI. The CDR3 bases are TGTGCCAGCAGTTACGGCGGGACCCAGTACTTC. Amino acids: CASSYGGTQYF.

This clone was counted once. This chain uses TRBV6-1 with TRBJ1-3; D is unresolved. Germline loops: CDR1 MNHNS, CDR2 SASEGT. The CDR3 has 15 amino acids. V gave up 2 bases and J gave up 4 bases, with 12 bases separating them. CDR3 bases: TGTGCCAGCAGTGAATTGGCTTTTGGAGGAAACACCATATATTTT. This gives the protein CASSELAFGGNTIYF.

This clone was seen a few times. As DNA, the CDR3 is TGTGCCAGTAGTATAGGGGCAGGGGATCAGCCCCAGCATTTT. Translation: CASSIGAGDQPQHF. This rearrangement joins TRBV19 to TRBJ1-5; a weak D match, TRBD1 (6 bases). The germline V gene has CDR1 LNHDA and CDR2 SQIVND (reference sequence). This CDR3 has 14 amino acids. Trimming shortened V by 1 base and J by 5 bases, and 9 bases separated the two germline ends.

V is TRBV6-6 and J is TRBJ2-5, with 10 positions matching TRBD2. Trimming at V came to 8 bases and at J to 2 bases, leaving 8 bases not matched to a gene. The CDR3 spans 15 residues. CDR1 and CDR2 from the germline V gene are MNHNY and SVGAGI (reference sequence). In nucleotides, the CDR3 is TGTGCCAGCGGGAGCGGGGGGGGGATTCAAGAGACCCAGTACTTC. This sequence encodes CASGSGGGIQETQYF.

V usage is TRBV5-1 and J usage is TRBJ2-7; 12 bases line up with TRBD1. This CDR3 has 14 amino acids. J was trimmed by 6 bases and V by 3 bases; bases with no gene match: 4. CDR1 is SGHRS and CDR2 is YFSETQ in the germline V gene. The CDR3 spells CASSSGTGGFEQYF. Here the CDR3 DNA reads TGCGCCAGCAGCTCCGGGACAGGGGGCTTCGAGCAGTACTTC. Complete variable domain (other parts from reference TRBV5-1 and TRBJ2-7): KAGVTQTPRYLIKTRGQQVTLSCSPISGHRSVSWYQQTPGQGLQFLFEYFSETQRNKGNFPGRFSGRQFSNSRSEMNVSTLELGDSALYLCASSSGTGGFEQYFGPGTRLTVT.

The chain links TRBV14 to TRBJ1-5; D is undetermined. Germline CDR1 reads SGHDN; CDR2 reads FVKESK. The CDR3 is 16 amino acids. The germline V and J ends were trimmed by 0 bases and 0 bases, with 9 bases remaining between them. CDR3 protein: CASSQEGPDSNQPQHF. For the CDR3, the DNA is TGTGCCAGCAGCCAAGAAGGTCCGGATAGCAATCAGCCCCAGCATTTT. Using reference TRBV14 and TRBJ1-5 for the parts outside the CDR3, the full variable domain is EAGVTQFPSHSVIEKGQTVTLRCDPISGHDNLYWYRRVMGKEIKFLLHFVKESKQDESGMPNNRFLAERTGGTYSTLKVQPAELEDSGVYFCASSQEGPDSNQPQHFGDGTRLSIL.

As regards this clone: Other DNA sequences in this specimen translate into the identical CDR3. The chain carries TRBV5-1 and TRBJ2-5; no definite D call. The germline V and J ends were trimmed by 2 bases and 0 bases, with 5 bases remaining between them. Germline V gene lookup returns CDR1 SGHRS and CDR2 YFSETQ. The CDR3 runs 13 residues. CDR3 sequence: CASSFGNQETQYF. CDR3 DNA sequence: TGCGCCAGCAGCTTTGGCAACCAAGAGACCCAGTACTTC. Full variable domain (outside the CDR3, taken from reference TRBV5-1 and TRBJ2-5): KAGVTQTPRYLIKTRGQQVTLSCSPISGHRSVSWYQQTPGQGLQFLFEYFSETQRNKGNFPGRFSGRQFSNSRSEMNVSTLELGDSALYLCASSFGNQETQYFGPGTRLLVL.

With respect to this clone: The sample carries other DNA sequences with the same CDR3. The genes are TRBV5-6 and TRBJ1-4; the match to TRBD1 covers 9 bases. V was pared by 4 bases and J by 8 bases, with 6 bases of the junction left unmatched. The V gene's germline CDR1 is SGHDT and CDR2 YYEEEE. The CDR3 extends over 14 amino acids. CDR3: CASSLGQGREKLFF. CDR3 in DNA: TGTGCCAGCAGCCTGGGACAGGGTCGCGAAAAACTGTTTTTT.

The rearrangement uses TRBV5-1 and TRBJ2-7; a weak D match, TRBD1 (7 bases). Trimming left V 4 bases short and J 7 bases short, with 18 bases between. Germline V CDR1 and CDR2: SGHRS, YFSETQ. The CDR3 contains 14 residues. The CDR3 coding sequence is TGCGCCAGCAGCCTAGGGTCCCCAGGGGGGGAGCAGTACTTC. This translates into CASSLGSPGGEQYF.

The gene calls are TRBV28 and TRBJ1-4; no firm D call. The CDR3 loop spans 13 amino acids. V lost 6 bases and J 8 bases, leaving 13 bases between the germline ends. Germline V lookup: CDR1 MDHEN, CDR2 SYDVKM. CDR3 nucleotide sequence: TGTGCCAGCAGACCGGCCCCGGGGGAAAAACTGTTTTTT. Translated: CASRPAPGEKLFF. Looking up the rest from reference TRBV28 and TRBJ1-4 gives the full variable domain: DVKVTQSSRYLVKRTGEKVFLECVQDMDHENMFWYRQDPGLGLRLIYFSYDVKMKEKGDIPEGYSVSREKKERFSLILESASTNQTSMYLCASRPAPGEKLFFGSGTQLSVL.

The V gene is TRBV27, the J gene TRBJ1-2, with D maybe TRBD1 (6 bases). The CDR3 totals 16 residues. The germline V and J ends were trimmed by 3 bases and 6 bases, with 20 bases remaining between them. Germline assignment: CDR1 MNHEY and CDR2 SMNVEV (reference sequence). The CDR3 here is CASSFRMGGPGDGYTF. In DNA form, the CDR3 reads TGTGCCAGCAGTTTCCGAATGGGGGGCCCTGGGGATGGCTACACCTTC.

The rearrangement links TRBV6-5 to TRBJ1-3; TRBD1 is a possible D gene (5 bases). CDR1 MNHEY and CDR2 SVGAGI come from the germline V gene. The CDR3 spans 15 residues. The V gene lost 6 bases and the J gene lost 0 bases, with 12 bases spanning the gap. The CDR3 sequence: CASRMSRDSGNTIYF. The CDR3, as DNA: TGTGCCAGCAGGATGAGCAGGGACTCTGGAAACACCATATATTTT.

V and J are TRBV15 and TRBJ1-2; 9 bases fit TRBD1. The junction had 7 bases not matched to a gene; V was cut back by 0 bases and J by 5 bases. Germline assignment: CDR1 LNHNV and CDR2 YYDKDF (reference sequence). The CDR3 runs to 16 residues. CDR3 in DNA: TGTGCCACCAGCAGAGATCTACAGGGGGCAGGGTATGGCTACACCTTC. The encoded protein is CATSRDLQGAGYGYTF.

The rearrangement links TRBV18 to TRBJ2-7; TRBD2 is a possible D gene (5 bases). Trimming stripped 3 bases from V and 5 bases from J, with 11 bases between. Germline-derived CDR1 and CDR2 are KGHSH and LQKENI. The CDR3 sequence is 13 residues long. DNA for the CDR3: TGTGCCAGCTCACCCGGGAAGGTGGACGAGCAGTACTTC. It specifies CASSPGKVDEQYF. The full variable domain, in which reference TRBV18 and TRBJ2-7 provide the parts outside the CDR3, is NAGVMQNPRHLVRRRGQEARLRCSPMKGHSHVYWYRQLPEEGLKFMVYLQKENIIDESGMPKERFSAEFPKEGPSILRIQQVVRGDSAAYFCASSPGKVDEQYFGPGTRLTVT.

The genes are TRBV5-6 and TRBJ2-6; 8 bases align to TRBD2. After removal of 3 bases from V and 0 bases from J, the junction contained 8 bases not matched to a gene. Germline values: CDR1 SGHDT, CDR2 YYEEEE. The CDR3 consists of 18 residues. The CDR3 loop reads CASSSGGRRYSGANVLTF. The CDR3 bases are TGTGCCAGCAGCTCGGGGGGGCGCCGATACTCTGGGGCCAACGTCCTGACTTTC. The entire variable domain, with the rest obtained from reference TRBV5-6 and TRBJ2-6, is as follows: DAGVTQSPTHLIKTRGQQVTLRCSPKSGHDTVSWYQQALGQGPQFIFQYYEEEERQRGNFPDRFSGHQFPNYSSELNVNALLLGDSALYLCASSSGGRRYSGANVLTFGAGSRLTVL.

This chain links TRBV6-1 with TRBJ2-7; 10 nucleotides align to TRBD2. CDR3 length: 16 residues. Germline trimming cut 0 bases from V and 3 bases from J; bases unmatched to any gene: 5. The germline V gene encodes CDR1 MNHNS and CDR2 SASEGT. CDR3 in amino acids: CASSEAGLAALYEQYF. CDR3 nucleotide sequence: TGTGCCAGCAGTGAAGCCGGACTAGCGGCCCTCTACGAGCAGTACTTC.

V gene TRBV19 combines with J gene TRBJ1-5; TRBD1 is a possible D gene (5 bases). The CDR3 sequence is 14 residues long. V was shortened by 7 bases and J by 4 bases, with 14 bases between the two germline ends. Germline CDR1 is LNHDA and CDR2 is SQIVND (reference sequence). Here the CDR3 DNA reads TGTGCCAGTACTACGGGGCTCAGGAATCAGCCCCAGCATTTT. This sequence encodes CASTTGLRNQPQHF.

As concerns this clone: Different DNA sequences within this sample yield the same CDR3. This chain connects TRBV10-1 to TRBJ2-1, with D uncertain. The CDR3 runs 11 residues. Germline CDR1 WNHNN, CDR2 SYGVQD (reference sequence). The V gene lost 3 bases and the J gene lost 7 bases, with 4 bases spanning the gap. The CDR3 sequence is CASSEGNEQFF. CDR3 nucleotide sequence: TGCGCCAGCAGTGAAGGGAATGAGCAGTTCTTC.

V usage is TRBV7-3 and J usage is TRBJ1-2; 9 positions agree with TRBD1. The CDR3 totals 13 residues. Trimming at V came to 5 bases and at J to 6 bases, leaving 4 bases not matched to a gene. Germline-derived CDR1 and CDR2 are SGHTA and FQGTGA. CDR3 residues: CASSPRQGDGYTF. DNA for the CDR3: TGTGCCAGCAGCCCCCGACAGGGGGATGGCTACACCTTC.

J is TRBJ1-1 and V is TRBV5-4, with D tentatively TRBD1 (5 bases). CDR3 length: 13 residues. V lost 0 bases to trimming and J lost 11 bases, with 14 bases between them. Germline V gives CDR1 SGHNT, CDR2 YYREEE (reference sequence). CDR3 in amino acids: CASSLDGGLRAFF. CDR3 DNA: TGTGCCAGCAGCTTGGATGGGGGGTTGAGGGCTTTCTTT.

The chain couples TRBV3-1 (or the pseudogene TRBV3-2) to TRBJ2-3, with a possible D match to TRBD1 (6 bases). Trimming removed 3 bases from V and 4 bases from J, with 14 bases in between. The germline CDR1 and CDR2 sequences are LGHDT and YNNKEL (reference sequence). This CDR3 has 15 residues. CDR3 bases: TGTGCCAGCAGCCAGCAGGGGTCTGTTGCAGATACGCAGTATTTT. Translating gives CASSQQGSVADTQYF.

This chain links TRBV5-4 with TRBJ1-2; 9 bases are a match to TRBD1. Per germline, CDR1 SGHNT and CDR2 YYREEE (reference sequence). The CDR3 has 14 residues. The ends lost 4 bases at V and 4 bases at J; junction bases unmatched: 5. The CDR3 here is CASSTTGGIYGYTF. The CDR3 nucleotides read TGTGCCAGCAGCACAACAGGGGGCATCTATGGCTACACCTTC.